The T cell receptor (beta chain) described here comes from a study of T cell responses to AZD1222 COVID-19 vaccine. Overall study findings and caveats: Dominant at 160-218 and 743-854, vaccine-associated CD4 TCRs also spanned spike. At baseline, seropositivity was found in only a handful of AZD1222 recipients. White British donors predominated, females outnumbered males, and clonal diversity was possibly underestimated.

Comments on this clone: The antigen remains unidentified.

Profiling relied on immunoSEQ multiplex PCR, and the TCRdb table lists in-frame clones only, not all of them. This sample yields 130,000 to 150,000 clones, of which approximately 90% are seen a single time; around 5.2% belongs to the top ten. Per germline, CDR1 SEHNR and CDR2 FQNEAQ (reference sequence). The CDR3 covers 14 residues. Germline trimming cut 3 bases from V and 4 bases from J; bases unmatched to any gene: 1. The chain is built from TRBV7-9 and TRBJ2-3; 10 bases fit TRBD2. This sample comprised peripheral blood, obtained on day 0 of AZD1222 vaccination. The receptor was isolated from an adult in good health. This CDR3 reads CASSFGLAADTQYF. CDR3 in DNA: TGTGCCAGCAGCTTCGGACTAGCGGCAGATACGCAGTATTTT.